This T cell receptor beta chain was retrieved from a study of T cell clonotyping in hematopoietic cell transplantation. The overall study: Cytoreduction preceded collection of pretransplant recipient samples.

Whole-study findings and limits: Broader posttransplant TCR repertoire diversity was predicted by graft donor and pretransplant recipient Inverse Simpson Index values. CD4 and CD8 repertoire contributions could not be separated without sorting. After transplant, recipient diversity fell while pathologically expanded clonotypes grew through day 180.

The ends were cut back, 6 bases at V and 3 bases at J, with 3 bases in the middle. CDR1 and CDR2 from the germline V gene are SNHLY and FYNNEI. The CDR3 covers 10 residues. A word on this clone: What it binds is not known.

Libraries were prepared by immunoSEQ multiplex PCR; TCRdb keeps only in-frame clonotypes and omits some of them. Of about 18,000 clones detected, around 86% appear once; the ten largest clones hold under 10%. Time point specified: recipient sample about 28 days before transplant, after cytoreduction. The gene calls are TRBV2 and TRBJ2-7; D is undetermined. This sequence originates from a man aged 50 or older with acute myeloid leukemia. Some clones in this sample may be carry-over from other donors' samples. The sample consisted of peripheral blood mononuclear cells, taken before stem cell transplant. The CDR3 is CASSFYEQYF. The DNA for the CDR3 is TGTGCCAGCAGCTTCTACGAGCAGTACTTC.